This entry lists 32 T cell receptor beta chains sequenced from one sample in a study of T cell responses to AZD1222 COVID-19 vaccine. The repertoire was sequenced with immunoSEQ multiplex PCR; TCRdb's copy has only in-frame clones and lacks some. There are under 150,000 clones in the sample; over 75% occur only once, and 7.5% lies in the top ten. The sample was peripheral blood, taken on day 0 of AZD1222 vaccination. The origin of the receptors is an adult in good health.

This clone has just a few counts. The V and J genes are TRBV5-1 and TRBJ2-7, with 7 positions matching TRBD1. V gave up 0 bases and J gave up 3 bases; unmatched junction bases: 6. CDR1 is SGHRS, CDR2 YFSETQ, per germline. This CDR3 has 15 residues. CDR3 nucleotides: TGCGCCAGCAGCTTGGATGGGACAGACTTCTACGAGCAGTACTTC. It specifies CASSLDGTDFYEQYF.

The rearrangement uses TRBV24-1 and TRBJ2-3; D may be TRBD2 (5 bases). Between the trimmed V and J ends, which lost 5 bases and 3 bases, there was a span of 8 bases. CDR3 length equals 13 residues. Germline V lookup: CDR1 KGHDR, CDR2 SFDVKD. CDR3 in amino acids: CATSVDSTDTQYF. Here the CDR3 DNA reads TGTGCCACCAGTGTGGACTCAACAGATACGCAGTATTTT.

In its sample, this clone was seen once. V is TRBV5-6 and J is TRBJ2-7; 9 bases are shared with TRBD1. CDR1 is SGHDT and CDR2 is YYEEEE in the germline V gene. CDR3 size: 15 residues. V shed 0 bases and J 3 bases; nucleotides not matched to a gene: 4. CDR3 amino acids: CASSLAGTGIYEQYF. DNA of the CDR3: TGTGCCAGCAGCTTGGCGGGGACAGGGATCTACGAGCAGTACTTC.

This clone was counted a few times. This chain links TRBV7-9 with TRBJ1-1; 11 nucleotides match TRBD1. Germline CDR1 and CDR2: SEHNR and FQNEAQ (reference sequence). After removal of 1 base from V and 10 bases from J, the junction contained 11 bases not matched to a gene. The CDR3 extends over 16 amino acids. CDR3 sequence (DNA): TGTGCCAGCAGCTTAGGGACAGGGGGCGCGAAGTTAGGAGCTTTCTTT. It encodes CASSLGTGGAKLGAFF.

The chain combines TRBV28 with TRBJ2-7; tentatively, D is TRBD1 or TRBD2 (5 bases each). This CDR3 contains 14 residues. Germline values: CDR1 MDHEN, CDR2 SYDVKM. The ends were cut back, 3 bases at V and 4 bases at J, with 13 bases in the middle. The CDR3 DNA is TGTGCCAGCAGTTTGGCCGGGGCCCCTTACGAGCAGTACTTC. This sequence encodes CASSLAGAPYEQYF.

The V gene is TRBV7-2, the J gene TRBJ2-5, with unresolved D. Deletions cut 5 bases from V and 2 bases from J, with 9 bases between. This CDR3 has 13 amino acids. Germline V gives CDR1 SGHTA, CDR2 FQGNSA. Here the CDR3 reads CASSSLPQETQYF. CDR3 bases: TGTGCCAGCAGCAGCCTCCCTCAAGAGACCCAGTACTTC.

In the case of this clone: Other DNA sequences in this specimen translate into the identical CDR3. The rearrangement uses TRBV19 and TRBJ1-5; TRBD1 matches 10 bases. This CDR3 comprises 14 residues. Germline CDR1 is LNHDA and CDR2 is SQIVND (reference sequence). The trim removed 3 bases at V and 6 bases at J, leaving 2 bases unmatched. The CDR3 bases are TGTGCCAGTAGTATTAGGGACAGGGGTCAGCCCCAGCATTTT. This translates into CASSIRDRGQPQHF.

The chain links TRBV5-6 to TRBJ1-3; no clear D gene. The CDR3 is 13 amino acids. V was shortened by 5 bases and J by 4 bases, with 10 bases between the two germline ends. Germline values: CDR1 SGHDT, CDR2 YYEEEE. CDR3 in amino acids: CASSRTLGNTIYF. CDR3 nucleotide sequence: TGTGCCAGCAGTAGGACCCTCGGAAACACCATATATTTT.

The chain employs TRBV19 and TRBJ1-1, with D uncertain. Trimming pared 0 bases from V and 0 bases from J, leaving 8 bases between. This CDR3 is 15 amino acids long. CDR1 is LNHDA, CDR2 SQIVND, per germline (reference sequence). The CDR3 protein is CASSIDRYLNTEAFF. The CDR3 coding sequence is TGTGCCAGTAGTATAGATCGGTATTTGAACACTGAAGCTTTCTTT.

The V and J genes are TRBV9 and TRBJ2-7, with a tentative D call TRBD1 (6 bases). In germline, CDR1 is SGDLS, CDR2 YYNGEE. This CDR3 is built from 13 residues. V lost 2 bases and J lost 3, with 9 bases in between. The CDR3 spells CASSVEQGYEQYF. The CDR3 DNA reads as TGTGCCAGCAGCGTCGAACAGGGCTACGAGCAGTACTTC.

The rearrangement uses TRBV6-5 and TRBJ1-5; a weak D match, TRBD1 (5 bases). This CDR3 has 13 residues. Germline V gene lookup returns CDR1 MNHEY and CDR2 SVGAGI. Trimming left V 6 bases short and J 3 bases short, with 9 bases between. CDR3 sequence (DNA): TGTGCCAGCAGGAGCAGGGCCAATCAGCCCCAGCATTTT. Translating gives CASRSRANQPQHF.

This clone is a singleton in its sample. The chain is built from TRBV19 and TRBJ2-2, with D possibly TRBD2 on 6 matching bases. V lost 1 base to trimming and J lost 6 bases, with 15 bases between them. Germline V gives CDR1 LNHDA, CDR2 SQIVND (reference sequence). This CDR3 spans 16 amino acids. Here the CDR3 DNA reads TGTGCCAGTAGTATAGGAGCAGGAGGGTCAGCCGGGGAGCTGTTTTTT. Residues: CASSIGAGGSAGELFF.

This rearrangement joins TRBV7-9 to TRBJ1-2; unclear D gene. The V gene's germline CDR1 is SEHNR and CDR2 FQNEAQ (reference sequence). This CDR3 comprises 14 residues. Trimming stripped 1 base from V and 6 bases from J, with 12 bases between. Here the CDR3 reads CASSLVSGENGYTF. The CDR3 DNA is TGTGCCAGCAGCTTAGTCAGTGGGGAAAATGGCTACACCTTC.

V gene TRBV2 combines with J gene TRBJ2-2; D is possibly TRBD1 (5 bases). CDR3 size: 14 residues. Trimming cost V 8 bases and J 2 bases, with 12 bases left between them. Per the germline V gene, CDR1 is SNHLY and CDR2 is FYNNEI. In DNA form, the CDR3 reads TGTGCCAGCTTCGGACGGACAAACACCGGGGAGCTGTTTTTT. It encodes CASFGRTNTGELFF. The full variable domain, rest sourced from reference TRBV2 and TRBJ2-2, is EPEVTQTPSHQVTQMGQEVILRCVPISNHLYFYWYRQILGQKVEFLVSFYNNEISEKSEIFDDQFSVERPDGSNFTLKIRSTKLEDSAMYFCASFGRTNTGELFFGEGSRLTVL.

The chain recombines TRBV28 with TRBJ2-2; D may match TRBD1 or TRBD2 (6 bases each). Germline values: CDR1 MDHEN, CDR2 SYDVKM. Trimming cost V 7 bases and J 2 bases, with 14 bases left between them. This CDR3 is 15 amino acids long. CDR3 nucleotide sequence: TGTGCCAGCACCGAAGGGGGGAGAAACACCGGGGAGCTGTTTTTT. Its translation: CASTEGGRNTGELFF.

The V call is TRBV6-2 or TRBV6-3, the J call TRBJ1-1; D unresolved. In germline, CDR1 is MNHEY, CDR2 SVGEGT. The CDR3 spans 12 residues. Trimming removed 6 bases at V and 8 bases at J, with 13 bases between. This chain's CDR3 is CASSLATGEAFF. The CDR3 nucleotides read TGTGCCAGCAGCCTCGCGACGGGAGAAGCTTTCTTT.

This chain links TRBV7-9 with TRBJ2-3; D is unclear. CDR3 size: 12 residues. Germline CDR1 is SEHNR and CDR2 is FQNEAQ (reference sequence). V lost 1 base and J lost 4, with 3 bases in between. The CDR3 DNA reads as TGTGCCAGCAGCTTAGAAGCAGATACGCAGTATTTT. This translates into CASSLEADTQYF.

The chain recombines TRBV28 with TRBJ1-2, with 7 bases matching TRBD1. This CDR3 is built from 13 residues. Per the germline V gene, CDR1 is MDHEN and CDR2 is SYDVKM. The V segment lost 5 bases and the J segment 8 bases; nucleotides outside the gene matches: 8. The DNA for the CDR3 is TGTGCCAGCAGTCCACGGGACAGAGCGGGCTACACCTTC. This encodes CASSPRDRAGYTF.

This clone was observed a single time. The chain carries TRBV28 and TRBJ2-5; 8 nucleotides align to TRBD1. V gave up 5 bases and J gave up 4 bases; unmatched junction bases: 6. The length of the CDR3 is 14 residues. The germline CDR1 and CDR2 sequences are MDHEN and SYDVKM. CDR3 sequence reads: CASSRSRGRETQYF. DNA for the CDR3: TGTGCCAGCAGTCGCTCCAGGGGGCGAGAGACCCAGTACTTC.

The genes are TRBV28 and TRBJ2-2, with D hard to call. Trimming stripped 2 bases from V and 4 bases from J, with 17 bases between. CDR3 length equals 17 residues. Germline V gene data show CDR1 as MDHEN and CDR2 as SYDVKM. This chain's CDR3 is CASSLGLWASGTGELFF. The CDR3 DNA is TGTGCCAGCAGTTTAGGGCTATGGGCTAGTGGCACCGGGGAGCTGTTTTTT.

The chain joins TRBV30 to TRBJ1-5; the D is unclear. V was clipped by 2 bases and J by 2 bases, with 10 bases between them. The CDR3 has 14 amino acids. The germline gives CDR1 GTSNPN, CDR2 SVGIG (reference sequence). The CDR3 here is CAWSNVGGNQPQHF. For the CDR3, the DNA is TGTGCCTGGAGTAACGTCGGTGGCAATCAGCCCCAGCATTTT.

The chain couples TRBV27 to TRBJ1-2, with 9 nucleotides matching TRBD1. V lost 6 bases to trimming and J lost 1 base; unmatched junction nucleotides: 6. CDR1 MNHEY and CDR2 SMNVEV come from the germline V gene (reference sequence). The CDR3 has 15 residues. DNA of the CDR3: TGTGCCAGCAGAGTCGCGGACAGGGGTAACTATGGCTACACCTTC. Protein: CASRVADRGNYGYTF.

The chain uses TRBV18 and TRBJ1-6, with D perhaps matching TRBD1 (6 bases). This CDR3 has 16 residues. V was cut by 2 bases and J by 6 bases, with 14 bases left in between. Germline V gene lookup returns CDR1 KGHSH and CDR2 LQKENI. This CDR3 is CASSPSSGALNSPLHF. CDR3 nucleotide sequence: TGTGCCAGCTCACCAAGCTCAGGGGCCCTTAATTCACCCCTCCACTTT. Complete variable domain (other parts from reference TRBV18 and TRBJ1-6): NAGVMQNPRHLVRRRGQEARLRCSPMKGHSHVYWYRQLPEEGLKFMVYLQKENIIDESGMPKERFSAEFPKEGPSILRIQQVVRGDSAAYFCASSPSSGALNSPLHFGNGTRLTVT.

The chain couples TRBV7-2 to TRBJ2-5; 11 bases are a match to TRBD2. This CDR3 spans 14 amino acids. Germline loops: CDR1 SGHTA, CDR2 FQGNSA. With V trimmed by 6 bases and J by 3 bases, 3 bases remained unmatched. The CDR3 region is CASRLAGGEETQYF. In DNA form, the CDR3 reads TGTGCCAGCAGGCTAGCGGGGGGCGAAGAGACCCAGTACTTC. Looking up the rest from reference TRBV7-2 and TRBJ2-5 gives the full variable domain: GAGVSQSPSNKVTEKGKDVELRCDPISGHTALYWYRQSLGQGLEFLIYFQGNSAPDKSGLPSDRFSAERTGGSVSTLTIQRTQQEDSAVYLCASRLAGGEETQYFGPGTRLLVL.

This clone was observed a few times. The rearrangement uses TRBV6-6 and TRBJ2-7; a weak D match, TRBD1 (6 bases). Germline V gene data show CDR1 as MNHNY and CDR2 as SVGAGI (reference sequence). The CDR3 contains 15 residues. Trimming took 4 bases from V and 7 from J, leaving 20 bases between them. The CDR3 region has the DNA TGTGCCAGCAGTTCAAGAGGGACACTACAAGGGGAGCAGTACTTC. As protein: CASSSRGTLQGEQYF.

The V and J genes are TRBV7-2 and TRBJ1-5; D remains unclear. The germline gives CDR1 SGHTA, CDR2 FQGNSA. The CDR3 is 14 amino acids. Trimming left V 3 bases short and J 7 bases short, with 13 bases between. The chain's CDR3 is CASSFSQVGQPQHF. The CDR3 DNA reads TGTGCCAGCAGCTTCAGCCAGGTGGGACAGCCCCAGCATTTT. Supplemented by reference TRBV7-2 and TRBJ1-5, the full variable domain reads GAGVSQSPSNKVTEKGKDVELRCDPISGHTALYWYRQSLGQGLEFLIYFQGNSAPDKSGLPSDRFSAERTGGSVSTLTIQRTQQEDSAVYLCASSFSQVGQPQHFGDGTRLSIL.

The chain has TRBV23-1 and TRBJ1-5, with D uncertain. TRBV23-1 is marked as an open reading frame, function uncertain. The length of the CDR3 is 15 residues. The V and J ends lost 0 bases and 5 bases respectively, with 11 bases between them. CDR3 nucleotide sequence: TGCGCCAGCAGTCAATCATCCGGGAAGGATCAGCCCCAGCATTTT. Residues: CASSQSSGKDQPQHF.

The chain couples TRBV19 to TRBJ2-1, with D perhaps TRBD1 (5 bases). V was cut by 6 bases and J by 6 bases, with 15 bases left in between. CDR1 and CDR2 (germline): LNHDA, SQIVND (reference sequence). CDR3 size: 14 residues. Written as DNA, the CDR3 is TGTGCCAGTAGCCGCAGGCAGGGCGTCAATGAGCAGTTCTTC. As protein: CASSRRQGVNEQFF.

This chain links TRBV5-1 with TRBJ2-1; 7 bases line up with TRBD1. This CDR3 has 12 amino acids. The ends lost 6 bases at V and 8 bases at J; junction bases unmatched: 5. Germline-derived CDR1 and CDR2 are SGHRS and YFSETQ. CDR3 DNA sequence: TGCGCCAGCACAGGGGGTAGGGATGAGCAGTTCTTC. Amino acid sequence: CASTGGRDEQFF.

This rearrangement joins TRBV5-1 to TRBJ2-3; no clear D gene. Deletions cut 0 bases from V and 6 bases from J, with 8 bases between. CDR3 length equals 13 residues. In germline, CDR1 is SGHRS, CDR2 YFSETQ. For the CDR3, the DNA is TGCGCCAGCAGCTTGGAATTGGCGGATACGCAGTATTTT. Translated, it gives CASSLELADTQYF. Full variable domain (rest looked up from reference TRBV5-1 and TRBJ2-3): KAGVTQTPRYLIKTRGQQVTLSCSPISGHRSVSWYQQTPGQGLQFLFEYFSETQRNKGNFPGRFSGRQFSNSRSEMNVSTLELGDSALYLCASSLELADTQYFGPGTRLTVL.

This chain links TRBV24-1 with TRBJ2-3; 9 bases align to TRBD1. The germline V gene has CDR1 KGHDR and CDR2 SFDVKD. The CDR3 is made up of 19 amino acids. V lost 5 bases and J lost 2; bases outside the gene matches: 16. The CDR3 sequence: CATSGQQGAAGVYTDTQYF. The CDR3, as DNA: TGTGCCACCAGTGGCCAACAGGGGGCGGCGGGAGTGTACACAGATACGCAGTATTTT.

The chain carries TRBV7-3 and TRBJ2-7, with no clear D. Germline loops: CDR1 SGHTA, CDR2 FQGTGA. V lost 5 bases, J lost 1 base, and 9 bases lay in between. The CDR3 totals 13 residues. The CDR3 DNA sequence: TGTGCCAGCAGCCCAGGTGCTTCCTACGAGCAGTACTTC. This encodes CASSPGASYEQYF.